This TCR beta chain emerged from a study of T cell changes during pregnancy in multiple sclerosis. The germline CDR1 and CDR2 sequences are SGHTS and YDEGEE. V lost 4 bases and J lost 2, with 11 bases in between. This CDR3 contains 14 residues. The method was immunoSEQ multiplex PCR; TCRdb's version includes in-frame clones alone and lacks a portion of them. This table holds about 47,000 clones, more than 85% found once. The rearrangement uses TRBV5-8 and TRBJ2-3, with D uncertain. The input for sequencing was peripheral blood, taken after pregnancy. The sequence came from a female donor with multiple sclerosis, enrolled in a pregnancy study. The CDR3 nucleotides read TGTGCCAGCAGCCCTCGGTCCATCACAGATACGCAGTATTTT. It specifies CASSPRSITDTQYF. Drawing the rest from reference TRBV5-8 and TRBJ2-3, the complete variable domain is EAGVTQSPTHLIKTRGQQATLRCSPISGHTSVYWYQQALGLGLQFLLWYDEGEERNRGNFPPRFSGRQFPNYSSELNVNALELEDSALYLCASSPRSITDTQYFGPGTRLTVL.